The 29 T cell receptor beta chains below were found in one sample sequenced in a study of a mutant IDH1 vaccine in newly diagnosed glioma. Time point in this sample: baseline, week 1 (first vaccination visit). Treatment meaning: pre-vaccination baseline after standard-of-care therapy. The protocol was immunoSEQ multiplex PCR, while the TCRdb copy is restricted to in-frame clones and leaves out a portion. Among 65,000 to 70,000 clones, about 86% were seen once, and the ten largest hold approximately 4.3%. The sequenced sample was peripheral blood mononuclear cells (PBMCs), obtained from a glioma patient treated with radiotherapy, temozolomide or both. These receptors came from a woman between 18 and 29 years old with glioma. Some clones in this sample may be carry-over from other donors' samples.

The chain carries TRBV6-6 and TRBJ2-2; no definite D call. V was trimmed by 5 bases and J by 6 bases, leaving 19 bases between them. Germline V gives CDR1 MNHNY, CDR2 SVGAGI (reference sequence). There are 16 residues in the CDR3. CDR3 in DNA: TGTGCCAGCAGTCCCCTGGAAAGACCAACAGCCGGGGAGCTGTTTTTT. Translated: CASSPLERPTAGELFF.

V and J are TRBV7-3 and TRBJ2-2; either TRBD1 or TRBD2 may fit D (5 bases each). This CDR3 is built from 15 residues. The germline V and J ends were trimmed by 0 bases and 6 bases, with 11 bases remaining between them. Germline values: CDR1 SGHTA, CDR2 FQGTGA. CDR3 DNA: TGTGCCAGCAGCTTAACGGGTGGGGGTTCCGGGGAGCTGTTTTTT. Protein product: CASSLTGGGSGELFF.

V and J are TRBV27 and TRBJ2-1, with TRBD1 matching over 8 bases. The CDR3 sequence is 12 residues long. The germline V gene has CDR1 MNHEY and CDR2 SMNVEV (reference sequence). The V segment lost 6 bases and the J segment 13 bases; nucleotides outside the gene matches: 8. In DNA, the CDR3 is TGTGCCAGCAGACGCCCGACAGGGGAACAGTTCTTC. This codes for CASRRPTGEQFF.

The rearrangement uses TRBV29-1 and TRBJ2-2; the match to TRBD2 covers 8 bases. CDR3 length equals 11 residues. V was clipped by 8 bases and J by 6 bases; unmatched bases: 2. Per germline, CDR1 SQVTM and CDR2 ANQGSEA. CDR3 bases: TGCAGCATAGCGGGGCCCGGGGAGCTGTTTTTT. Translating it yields CSIAGPGELFF.

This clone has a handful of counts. The CDR3 region is CASSLDSGGDTQYF. CDR3 sequence (DNA): TGTGCCAGCAGTTTAGACAGTGGGGGGGATACGCAGTATTTT. The V call is TRBV28, the J call TRBJ2-3, with D possibly matching TRBD2 (6 bases). There are 14 residues in the CDR3. Trimming pared 2 bases from V and 6 bases from J, leaving 12 bases between. Germline lookup yields CDR1 MDHEN and CDR2 SYDVKM. The full variable domain, in which reference TRBV28 and TRBJ2-3 provide the parts outside the CDR3, is DVKVTQSSRYLVKRTGEKVFLECVQDMDHENMFWYRQDPGLGLRLIYFSYDVKMKEKGDIPEGYSVSREKKERFSLILESASTNQTSMYLCASSLDSGGDTQYFGPGTRLTVL.

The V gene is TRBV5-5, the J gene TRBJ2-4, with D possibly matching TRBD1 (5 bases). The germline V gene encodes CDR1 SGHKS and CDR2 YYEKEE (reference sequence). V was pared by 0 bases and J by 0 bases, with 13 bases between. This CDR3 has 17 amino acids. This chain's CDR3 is CASSLVTAGQAKNIQYF. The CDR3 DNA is TGTGCCAGCAGCTTGGTAACCGCAGGACAAGCCAAAAACATTCAGTACTTC. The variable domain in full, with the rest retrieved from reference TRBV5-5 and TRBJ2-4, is DAGVTQSPTHLIKTRGQQVTLRCSPISGHKSVSWYQQVLGQGPQFIFQYYEKEERGRGNFPDRFSARQFPNYSSELNVNALLLGDSALYLCASSLVTAGQAKNIQYFGAGTRLSVL.

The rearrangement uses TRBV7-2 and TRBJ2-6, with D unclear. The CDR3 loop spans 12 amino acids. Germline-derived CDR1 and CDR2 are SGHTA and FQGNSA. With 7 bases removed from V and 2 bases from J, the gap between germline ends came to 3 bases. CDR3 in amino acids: CASTPGANVLTF. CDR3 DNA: TGTGCCAGCACCCCTGGGGCCAACGTCCTGACTTTC.

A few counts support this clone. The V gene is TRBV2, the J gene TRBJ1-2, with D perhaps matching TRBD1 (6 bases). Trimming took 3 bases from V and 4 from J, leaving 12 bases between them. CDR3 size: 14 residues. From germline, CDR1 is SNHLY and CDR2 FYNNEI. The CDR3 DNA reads TGTGCCAGCAGTGAGGGGGGCAGGGGCTATGGCTACACCTTC. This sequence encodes CASSEGGRGYGYTF. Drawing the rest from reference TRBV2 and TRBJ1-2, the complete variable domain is EPEVTQTPSHQVTQMGQEVILRCVPISNHLYFYWYRQILGQKVEFLVSFYNNEISEKSEIFDDQFSVERPDGSNFTLKIRSTKLEDSAMYFCASSEGGRGYGYTFGSGTRLTVV.

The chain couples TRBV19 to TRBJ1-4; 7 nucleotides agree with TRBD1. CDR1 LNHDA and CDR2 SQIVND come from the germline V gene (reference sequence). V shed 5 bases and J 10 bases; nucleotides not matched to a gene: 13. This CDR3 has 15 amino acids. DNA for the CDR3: TGTGCCAGTAGTCTCGGGACAGCTCAGGAGGGAAAACTGTTTTTT. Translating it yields CASSLGTAQEGKLFF.

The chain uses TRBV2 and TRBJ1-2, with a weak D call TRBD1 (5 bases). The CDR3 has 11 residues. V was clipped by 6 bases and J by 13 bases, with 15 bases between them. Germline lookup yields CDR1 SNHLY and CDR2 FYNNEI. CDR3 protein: CASSITGFITF. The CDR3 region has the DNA TGTGCCAGCAGCATCACAGGATTCATCACCTTC.

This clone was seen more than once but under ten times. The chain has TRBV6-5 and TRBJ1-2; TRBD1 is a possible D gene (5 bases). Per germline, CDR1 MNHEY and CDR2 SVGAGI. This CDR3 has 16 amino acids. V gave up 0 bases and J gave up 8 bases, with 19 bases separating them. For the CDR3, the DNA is TGTGCCAGCAGTTACTCACTTTGGCAGAGGGGAGACGGCTACACCTTC. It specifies CASSYSLWQRGDGYTF.

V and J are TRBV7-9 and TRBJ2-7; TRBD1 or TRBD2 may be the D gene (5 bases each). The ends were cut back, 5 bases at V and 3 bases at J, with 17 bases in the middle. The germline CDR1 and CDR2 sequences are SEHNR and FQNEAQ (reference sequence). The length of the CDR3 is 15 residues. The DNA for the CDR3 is TGTGCCAGCAGCCCGCCGGGACCGGCACTCTACGAGCAGTACTTC. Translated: CASSPPGPALYEQYF.

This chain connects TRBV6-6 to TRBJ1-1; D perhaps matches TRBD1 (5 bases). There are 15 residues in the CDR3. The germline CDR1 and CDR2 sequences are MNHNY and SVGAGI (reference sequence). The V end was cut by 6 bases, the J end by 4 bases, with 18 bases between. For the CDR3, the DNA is TGTGCCAGCAGCCCCGAACGACAGACTATCACTGAAGCTTTCTTT. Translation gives CASSPERQTITEAFF.

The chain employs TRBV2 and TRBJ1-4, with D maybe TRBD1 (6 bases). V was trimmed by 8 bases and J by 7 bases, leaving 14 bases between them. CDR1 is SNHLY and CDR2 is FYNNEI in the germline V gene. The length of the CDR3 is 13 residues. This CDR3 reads CASQTGGSEKLFF. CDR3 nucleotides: TGTGCCAGCCAGACAGGTGGAAGTGAAAAACTGTTTTTT.

Here the CDR3 reads CASSPKGDEQYF. The CDR3, as DNA: TGTGCCAGCTCCCCCAAGGGTGACGAGCAGTACTTC. The chain combines TRBV18 with TRBJ2-7; D gene uncertain. Germline assignment: CDR1 KGHSH and CDR2 LQKENI. CDR3 size: 12 residues. Trimming removed 6 bases from V and 5 bases from J, with 11 bases in between.

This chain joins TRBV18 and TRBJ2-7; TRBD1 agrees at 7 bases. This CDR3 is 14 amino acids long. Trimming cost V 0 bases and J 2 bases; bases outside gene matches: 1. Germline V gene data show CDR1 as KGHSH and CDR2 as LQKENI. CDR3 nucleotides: TGTGCCAGCTCACCACCGGACAGGACCTACGAGCAGTACTTC. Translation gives CASSPPDRTYEQYF.

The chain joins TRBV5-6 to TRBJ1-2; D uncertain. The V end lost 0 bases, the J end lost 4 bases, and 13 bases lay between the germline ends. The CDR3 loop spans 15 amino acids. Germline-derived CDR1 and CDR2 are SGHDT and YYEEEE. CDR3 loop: CASSLERTLGYGYTF. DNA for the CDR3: TGTGCCAGCAGCTTGGAGAGGACGCTGGGCTATGGCTACACCTTC.

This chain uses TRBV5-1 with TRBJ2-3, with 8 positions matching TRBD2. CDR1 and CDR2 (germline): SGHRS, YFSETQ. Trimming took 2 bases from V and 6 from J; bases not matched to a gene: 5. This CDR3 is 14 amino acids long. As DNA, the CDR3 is TGCGCCAGCAGCTTAGCGGGGGCCGGGGATACGCAGTATTTT. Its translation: CASSLAGAGDTQYF.

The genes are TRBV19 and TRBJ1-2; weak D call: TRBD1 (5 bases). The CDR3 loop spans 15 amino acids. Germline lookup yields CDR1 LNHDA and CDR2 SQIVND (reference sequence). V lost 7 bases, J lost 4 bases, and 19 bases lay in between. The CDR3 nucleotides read TGTGCCAGTACCTCCCCCCGGGGCCCACTCTATGGCTACACCTTC. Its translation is CASTSPRGPLYGYTF.

CDR3 sequence reads: CASSPLASTDTQYF. The CDR3 DNA sequence: TGTGCCAGCAGTCCACTAGCATCCACAGATACGCAGTATTTT. The V gene is TRBV2, the J gene TRBJ2-3; TRBD2 is a possible D gene (6 bases). The CDR3 extends over 14 amino acids. Germline V gene data show CDR1 as SNHLY and CDR2 as FYNNEI. V gave up 5 bases and J gave up 2 bases, with 11 bases separating them. Combining the CDR3 with reference TRBV2 and TRBJ2-3 gives the whole variable domain EPEVTQTPSHQVTQMGQEVILRCVPISNHLYFYWYRQILGQKVEFLVSFYNNEISEKSEIFDDQFSVERPDGSNFTLKIRSTKLEDSAMYFCASSPLASTDTQYFGPGTRLTVL.

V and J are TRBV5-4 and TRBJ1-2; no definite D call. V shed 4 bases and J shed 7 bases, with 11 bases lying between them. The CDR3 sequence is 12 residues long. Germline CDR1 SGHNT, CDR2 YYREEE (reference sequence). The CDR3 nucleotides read TGTGCCAGCAGCCCCGGCCCGGGTGGCTACACCTTC. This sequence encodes CASSPGPGGYTF.

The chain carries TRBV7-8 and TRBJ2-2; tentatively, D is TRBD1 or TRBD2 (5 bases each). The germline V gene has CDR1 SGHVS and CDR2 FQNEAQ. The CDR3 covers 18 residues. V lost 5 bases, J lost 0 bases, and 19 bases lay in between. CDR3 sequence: CASSPPAGRGPNTGELFF. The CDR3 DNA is TGTGCCAGCAGCCCTCCGGCGGGTAGGGGTCCGAACACCGGGGAGCTGTTTTTT. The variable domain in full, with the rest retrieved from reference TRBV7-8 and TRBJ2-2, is GAGVSQSPRYKVAKRGQDVALRCDPISGHVSLFWYQQALGQGPEFLTYFQNEAQLDKSGLPSDRFFAERPEGSVSTLKIQRTQQEDSAVYLCASSPPAGRGPNTGELFFGEGSRLTVL.

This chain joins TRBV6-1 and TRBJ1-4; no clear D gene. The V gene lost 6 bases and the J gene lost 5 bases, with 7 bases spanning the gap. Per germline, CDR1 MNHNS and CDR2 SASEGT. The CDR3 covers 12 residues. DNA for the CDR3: TGTGCCAGCAGCCCCGCGAATGAAAAACTGTTTTTT. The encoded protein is CASSPANEKLFF.

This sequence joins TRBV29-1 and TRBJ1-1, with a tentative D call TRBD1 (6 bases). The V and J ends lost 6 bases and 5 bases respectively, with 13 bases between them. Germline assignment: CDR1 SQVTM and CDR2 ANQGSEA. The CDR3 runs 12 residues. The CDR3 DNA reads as TGCAGCGTAACAGGGCTTGTAACTGAAGCTTTCTTT. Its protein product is CSVTGLVTEAFF.

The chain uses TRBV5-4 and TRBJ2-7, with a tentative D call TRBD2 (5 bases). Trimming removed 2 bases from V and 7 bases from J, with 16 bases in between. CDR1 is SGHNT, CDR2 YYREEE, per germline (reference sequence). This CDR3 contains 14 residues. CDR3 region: CASSLAVRAWEQYF. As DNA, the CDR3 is TGTGCCAGCAGCTTAGCGGTCCGGGCGTGGGAGCAGTACTTC.

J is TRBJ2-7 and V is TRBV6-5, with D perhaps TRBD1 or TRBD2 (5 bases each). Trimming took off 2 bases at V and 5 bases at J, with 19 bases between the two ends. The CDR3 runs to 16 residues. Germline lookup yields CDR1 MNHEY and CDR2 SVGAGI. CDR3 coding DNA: TGTGCCAGCAGTTACAATCCGGGACCGCCTTCCCACGAGCAGTACTTC. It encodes CASSYNPGPPSHEQYF.

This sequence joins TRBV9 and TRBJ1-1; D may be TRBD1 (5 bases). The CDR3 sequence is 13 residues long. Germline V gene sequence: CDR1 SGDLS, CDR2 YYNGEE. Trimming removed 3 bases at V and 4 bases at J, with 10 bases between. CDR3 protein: CASSGDGITEAFF. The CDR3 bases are TGTGCCAGCAGCGGGGACGGGATCACTGAAGCTTTCTTT.

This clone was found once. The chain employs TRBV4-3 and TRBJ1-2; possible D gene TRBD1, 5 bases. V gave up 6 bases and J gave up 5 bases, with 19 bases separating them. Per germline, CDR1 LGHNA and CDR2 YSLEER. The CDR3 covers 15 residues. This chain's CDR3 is CASRETGGGPYGYTF. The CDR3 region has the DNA TGCGCCAGCAGGGAAACTGGGGGGGGACCTTATGGCTACACCTTC.

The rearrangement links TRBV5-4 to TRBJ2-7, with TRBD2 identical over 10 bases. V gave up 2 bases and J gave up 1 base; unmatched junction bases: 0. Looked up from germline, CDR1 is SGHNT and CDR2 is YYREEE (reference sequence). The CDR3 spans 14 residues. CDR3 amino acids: CASSLAGGSYEQYF. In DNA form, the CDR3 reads TGTGCCAGCAGCTTAGCGGGGGGGTCCTACGAGCAGTACTTC.